This record looks at one T cell receptor (beta chain) sequence and its context. Its antigen is not known. The CDR3 sequence is 13 residues long. Germline CDR1 and CDR2: KGHSH and LQKENI. V was shortened by 8 bases and J by 0 bases, with 7 bases between the two germline ends. The data originate from a study of shared clonotypes between healthy human individuals. In the study overall: Each donor's CD4 naive and CD4 memory cells filled three plates apiece, CD8 naive two, and CD8 memory one. General observations from the study: Sharing of clonotypes among donors was expected to vary with sequencing depth. Sampling used blood alone; tissue repertoires probably differ. The naive CD4 repertoires of a few donors were compared, and approximately 5.3% of clonotypes were shared.

Method: immunoSEQ multiplex PCR; TCRdb's copy keeps in-frame clones and lacks some. The sample holds 300,000 or so clones, roughly 70% seen once. The TCR sequence derives from a man under 40 in good health. The sequenced sample consisted of memory CD4+ T cells sorted from blood. Subset: CD45RA-negative fraction. This chain joins TRBV18 and TRBJ1-4; the D is unclear. In DNA, the CDR3 is TGTGCCAGCCGGGGATCAACTAATGAAAAACTGTTTTTT. This sequence encodes CASRGSTNEKLFF.